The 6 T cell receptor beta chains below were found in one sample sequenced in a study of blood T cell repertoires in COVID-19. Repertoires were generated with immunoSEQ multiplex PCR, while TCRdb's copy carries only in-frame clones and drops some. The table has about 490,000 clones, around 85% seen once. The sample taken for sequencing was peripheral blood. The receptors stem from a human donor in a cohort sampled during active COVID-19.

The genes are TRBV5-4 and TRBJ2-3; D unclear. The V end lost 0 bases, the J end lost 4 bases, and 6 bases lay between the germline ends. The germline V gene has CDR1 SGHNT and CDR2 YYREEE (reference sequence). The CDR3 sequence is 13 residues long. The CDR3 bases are TGTGCCAGCAGCTTGGCTCCCTCAGATACGCAGTATTTT. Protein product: CASSLAPSDTQYF.

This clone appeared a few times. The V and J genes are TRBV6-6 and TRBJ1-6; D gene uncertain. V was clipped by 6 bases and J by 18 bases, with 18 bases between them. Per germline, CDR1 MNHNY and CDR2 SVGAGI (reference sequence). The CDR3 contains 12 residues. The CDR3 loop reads CASSPTREYSHF. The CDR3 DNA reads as TGTGCCAGCAGCCCGACTAGGGAGTACTCCCACTTT.

The DNA for the CDR3 is TGTGCCAGCAGCTTCGGGACTCCATACCTTAATGAGCAGTTCTTC. It encodes CASSFGTPYLNEQFF. The chain uses TRBV7-8 and TRBJ2-1; possibly TRBD2 for D (6 bases). This CDR3 has 15 amino acids. Germline V gene data show CDR1 as SGHVS and CDR2 as FQNEAQ. V was clipped by 3 bases and J by 7 bases, with 16 bases between them.

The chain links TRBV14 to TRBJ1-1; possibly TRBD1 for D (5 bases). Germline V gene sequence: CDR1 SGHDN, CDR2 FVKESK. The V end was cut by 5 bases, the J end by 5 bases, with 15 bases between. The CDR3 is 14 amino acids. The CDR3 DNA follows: TGTGCCAGCAGCGGACACCTCCTAGGGACTGAAGCTTTCTTT. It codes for CASSGHLLGTEAFF.

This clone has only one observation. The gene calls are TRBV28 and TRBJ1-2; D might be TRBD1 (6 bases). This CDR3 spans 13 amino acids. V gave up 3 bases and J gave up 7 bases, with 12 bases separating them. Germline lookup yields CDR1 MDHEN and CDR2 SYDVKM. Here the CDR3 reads CASSLGQGSGYTF. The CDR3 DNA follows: TGTGCCAGCAGTTTGGGGCAGGGGAGTGGCTACACCTTC.

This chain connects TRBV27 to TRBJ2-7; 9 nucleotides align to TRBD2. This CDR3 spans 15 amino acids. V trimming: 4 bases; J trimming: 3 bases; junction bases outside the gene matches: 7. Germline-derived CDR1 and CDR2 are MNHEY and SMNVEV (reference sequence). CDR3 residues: CASSYGSGSRYEQYF. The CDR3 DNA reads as TGTGCCAGCAGTTATGGTAGCGGGAGCCGCTACGAGCAGTACTTC.